This TCR beta chain was recovered during a study of T cell responses to AZD1222 COVID-19 vaccine. Study-wide results and caveats: A mostly white British donor set with more females was recruited, and clonal diversity was possibly underestimated.

With regard to this clone: What it recognizes is unknown.

Assay used: immunoSEQ multiplex PCR; TCRdb lists only in-frame clones, some missing. In the table there are more than 110,000 clones, about 93% of which are singletons. This CDR3 contains 16 residues. V lost 6 bases and J lost 7, with 21 bases in between. The germline CDR1 and CDR2 sequences are MNHEY and SVGEGT. This chain connects TRBV6-2 or TRBV6-3 to TRBJ2-2; TRBD1 or TRBD2 may be the D gene (5 bases each). The source of this sequence is an adult in good health. The source was peripheral blood, collected on day 0 of AZD1222 vaccination. CDR3 nucleotide sequence: TGTGCCAGCAGCACATTCGGGACCAGAGGTCACGGGGAGCTGTTTTTT. It encodes CASSTFGTRGHGELFF.